This T cell receptor beta chain was recovered during a study of cytotoxic CD8 clonotypes in ibrutinib-treated CLL. Across the whole study: Recorded responses included around 24 partial and 2 complete; following median roughly 70 months, approximately 14 stayed remitted and roughly 12 progressed.

Libraries of TCR beta were made from 1.5 to 2.5 micrograms of genomic DNA that came from cryopreserved PBMCs. Generated by immunoSEQ multiplex PCR, the TCRdb table keeps only in-frame clones and is missing some. The table includes about 130,000 clones, around four fifths detected once. V was trimmed by 6 bases and J by 7 bases, leaving 9 bases between them. The CDR3 contains 10 residues. Germline CDR1 DFQATT, CDR2 SNEGSKA (reference sequence). The sequence was collected from a human donor with chronic lymphocytic leukemia. The source was PBMCs, collected after 24 months of ibrutinib treatment. The V and J genes are TRBV20-1 and TRBJ1-1; possibly TRBD1 for D (5 bases). The CDR3 DNA reads as TGCAGTGCCAAACAGGATGAAGCTTTCTTT. It translates to CSAKQDEAFF.